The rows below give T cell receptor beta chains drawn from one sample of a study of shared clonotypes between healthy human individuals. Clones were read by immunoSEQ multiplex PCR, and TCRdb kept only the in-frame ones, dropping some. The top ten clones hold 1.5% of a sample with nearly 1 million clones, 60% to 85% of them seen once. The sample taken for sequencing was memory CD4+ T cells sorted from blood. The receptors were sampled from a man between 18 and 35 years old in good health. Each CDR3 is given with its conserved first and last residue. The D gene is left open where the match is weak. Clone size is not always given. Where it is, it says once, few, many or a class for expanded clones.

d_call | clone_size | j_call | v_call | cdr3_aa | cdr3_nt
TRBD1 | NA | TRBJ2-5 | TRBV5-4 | CASGGQGARETQYF | TGTGCCAGCGGTGGACAGGGGGCCAGAGAGACCCAGTACTTC
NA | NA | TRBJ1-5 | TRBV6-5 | CASSPRGNSNQPQHF | TGTGCCAGCAGCCCCCGGGGAAATAGCAATCAGCCCCAGCATTTT
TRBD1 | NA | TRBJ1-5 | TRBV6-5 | CASRRDSTEPQHF | TGTGCCAGCAGGCGGGACAGTACCGAGCCCCAGCATTTT
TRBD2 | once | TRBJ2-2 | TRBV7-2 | CASSLAVSGELFF | TGTGCCAGCAGCCTAGCGGTCTCCGGGGAGCTGTTTTTT
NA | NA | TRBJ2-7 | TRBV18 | CASSPLRGQSYEQYF | TGTGCCAGCTCACCATTGAGAGGACAGTCCTACGAGCAGTACTTC
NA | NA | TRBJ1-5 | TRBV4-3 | CASSQEQHQPQHF | TGCGCCAGCAGCCAGGAACAGCATCAGCCCCAGCATTTT
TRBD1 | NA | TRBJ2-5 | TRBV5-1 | CASSRDRGGEETQYF | TGCGCCAGCAGCCGAGACAGGGGCGGGGAGGAGACCCAGTACTTC
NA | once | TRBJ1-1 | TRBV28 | CASSLTTSWGATNTEAFF | TGTGCCAGCAGTTTAACTACTTCGTGGGGGGCTACGAACACTGAAGCTTTCTTT
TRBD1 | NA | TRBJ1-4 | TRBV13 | CASRSWGQVNEKLFF | TGTGCCAGCAGGTCTTGGGGACAGGTTAATGAAAAACTGTTTTTT
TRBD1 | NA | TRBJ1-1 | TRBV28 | CASSMTGGGTEAFF | TGTGCCAGCAGTATGACAGGGGGCGGCACTGAAGCTTTCTTT
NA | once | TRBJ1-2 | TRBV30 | CAWSGRTNYGYTF | TGTGCCTGGAGTGGGAGGACTAACTATGGCTACACCTTC
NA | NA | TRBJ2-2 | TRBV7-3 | CASSRIGQNTGELFF | TGTGCCAGCAGTCGGATTGGACAGAACACCGGGGAGCTGTTTTTT
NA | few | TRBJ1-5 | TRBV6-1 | CASSQVRDYRNQPQHF | TGTGCCAGCAGTCAAGTTCGGGACTATCGGAATCAGCCCCAGCATTTT
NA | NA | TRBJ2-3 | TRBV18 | CASSPLGDTQYF | TGTGCCAGCTCACCACTGGGAGATACGCAGTATTTT
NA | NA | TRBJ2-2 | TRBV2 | CASIPRQTGELFF | TGTGCCAGCATACCCAGACAGACCGGGGAGCTGTTTTTT
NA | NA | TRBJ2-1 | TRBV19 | CASGPGPQRLNEQFF | TGTGCCAGCGGACCGGGACCACAAAGATTGAATGAGCAGTTCTTC
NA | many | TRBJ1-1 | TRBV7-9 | CASSPGSDKGGTEAFF | TGTGCCAGCAGCCCAGGGTCGGACAAAGGCGGCACTGAAGCTTTCTTT
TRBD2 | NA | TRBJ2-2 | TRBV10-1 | CASSSGSVSGELFF | TGCGCCAGCAGTAGCGGGAGCGTTAGCGGGGAGCTGTTTTTT
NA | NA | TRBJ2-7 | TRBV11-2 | CASSSIRETYEQYF | TGTGCCAGCAGCTCGATTAGGGAAACCTACGAGCAGTACTTC
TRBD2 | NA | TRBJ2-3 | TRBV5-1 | CASTREGSVRDTQYF | TGCGCCAGCACTCGGGAGGGATCGGTAAGAGATACGCAGTATTTT
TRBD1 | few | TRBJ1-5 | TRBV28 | CASSPADRGRQPQHF | TGTGCCAGCAGCCCAGCAGACAGGGGGCGGCAGCCCCAGCATTTT
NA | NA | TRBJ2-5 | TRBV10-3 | CAISDGPGMETQYF | TGTGCCATCAGTGACGGACCGGGCATGGAGACCCAGTACTTC
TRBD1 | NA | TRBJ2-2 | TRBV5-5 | CASSFRGQGTTGELFF | TGTGCCAGCAGCTTTAGGGGACAGGGGACCACCGGGGAGCTGTTTTTT
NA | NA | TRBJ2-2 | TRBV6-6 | CASSYRIGLNTGELFF | TGTGCCAGCAGTTATCGAATAGGTCTAAACACCGGGGAGCTGTTTTTT
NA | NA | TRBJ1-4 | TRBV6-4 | CASRGTGGSNEKLFF | TGTGCCAGCAGGGGCACCGGAGGGTCTAATGAAAAACTGTTTTTT
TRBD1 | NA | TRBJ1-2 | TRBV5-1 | CASSPLQGAGGYTF | TGCGCCAGCAGCCCTTTACAGGGGGCTGGTGGCTACACCTTC